Listed below are T cell receptor beta chains from one sample, sequenced in a study of blood T cell repertoires in COVID-19. Clones were sequenced by immunoSEQ multiplex PCR, and TCRdb holds only the in-frame ones, with some missing. The sample consists of roughly 200,000 clones, approximately 84% of them appearing once. The specimen was peripheral blood. The source of these receptors is an elderly woman with COVID-19, enrolled during active disease. Both conserved end residues are part of each CDR3. D genes are given only for firm matches. A clone size is listed for some rows: how often the clone was seen (once, few, many), or a class if it is expanded.

J,V,size,D,DNA,CDR3
TRBJ1-1,TRBV7-2,NA,NA,TGTGCCAGCAGCTTAGGAGGCGCAACTGAAGCTTTCTTT,CASSLGGATEAFF
TRBJ2-1,TRBV19,NA,TRBD2,TGTGCCAGCGGGGGACTAGCGGGGGAGTCCTCCTACAATGAGCAGTTCTTC,CASGGLAGESSYNEQFF
TRBJ2-6,TRBV9,NA,TRBD1,TGTGCCAGCAGCGCCTGGGGGACAGGGCTCTCTGGGGCCAACGTCCTGACTTTC,CASSAWGTGLSGANVLTF
TRBJ2-3,TRBV7-9,once,NA,TGTGCCAGCAGCTTTCGCCTAGAAGATACGCAGTATTTT,CASSFRLEDTQYF
TRBJ2-3,TRBV9,NA,NA,TGTGCCAGCAGCGTAGCAGGGGGGAGAGCGGATACGCAGTATTTT,CASSVAGGRADTQYF
TRBJ2-1,TRBV7-3,few,TRBD2,TGTGCCAGCAGCTATAGACTAGCGGGAGAGGGTGGGAATGAGCAGTTCTTC,CASSYRLAGEGGNEQFF
TRBJ2-3,TRBV9,NA,TRBD2,TGTGCCAGCAGCGTAGAGAGCGGGGGGGATACGCAGTATTTT,CASSVESGGDTQYF
TRBJ1-1,TRBV7-2,NA,NA,TGTGCCAGCAGCTCAACAGGGTTCAACACTGAAGCTTTCTTT,CASSSTGFNTEAFF
TRBJ1-2,TRBV10-3,NA,NA,TGTGCCATCAGCCCCCACGCGGACGGGGCTAACTATGGCTACACCTTC,CAISPHADGANYGYTF
TRBJ1-5,TRBV7-6,NA,NA,TGTGCCAGCAGCTTATTCAGCAGGGCCCAGAAGAATCAGCCCCAGCATTTT,CASSLFSRAQKNQPQHF
TRBJ2-5,TRBV29-1,NA,NA,TGCAGCGTTGAGCTCCCAGGGGCCCACCAAGAGACCCAGTACTTC,CSVELPGAHQETQYF
TRBJ2-1,TRBV5-1,NA,TRBD1,TGCGCCAGCAGCCACAGTCCGGGACAGGTTAACAATGAGCAGTTCTTC,CASSHSPGQVNNEQFF
TRBJ1-5,TRBV6-5,NA,TRBD1,TGTGCCAGCAGCGTGGGACAGGGGTACCAGCCCCAGCATTTT,CASSVGQGYQPQHF
TRBJ2-7,TRBV27,few,NA,TGTGCCAGCAGTATGTACGGTTGGCGGGCGGACCTGGACGAGCAGTACTTC,CASSMYGWRADLDEQYF
TRBJ1-4,TRBV11-2,few,NA,TGTGCCAGCAGCTTAGGGGCGCGAGAAAAACTGTTTTTT,CASSLGAREKLFF
TRBJ2-4,TRBV5-1,few,NA,TGCGCCAGCAGACCTTCCCCCGGGTCGGACATTCAGTACTTC,CASRPSPGSDIQYF
TRBJ1-1,TRBV19,NA,NA,TGTGCCAGTAGTATAGGTGGCAGGGTTCTGGCTGAAGCTTTCTTT,CASSIGGRVLAEAFF
TRBJ2-1,TRBV21-1,NA,NA,TGTGCCAGCAGCAAGGTAGGCGGGAGATTGGGTAATGAGCAGTTCTTC,CASSKVGGRLGNEQFF
TRBJ2-7,TRBV28,NA,TRBD2,TGTGCCAGCAGACCCCTTAGCGGGATAGACGAGCAGTACTTC,CASRPLSGIDEQYF
TRBJ2-7,TRBV3-1/TRBV3-2,NA,NA,TGTGCCAGCAGCCAAGATGGAAGGAGCTACGAGCAGTACTTC,CASSQDGRSYEQYF
TRBJ1-1,TRBV5-1,NA,NA,TGCGCCAGCAGCTTAGAACAGCTTCCTTTCTTT,CASSLEQLPFF
TRBJ1-1,TRBV19,few,NA,TGTGCCAGTAAAGCAGGTCCCACCCGGCGGAACACTGAAGCTTTCTTT,CASKAGPTRRNTEAFF
TRBJ2-3,TRBV7-2,once,NA,TGTGCCAGCAGCACCGGTGACGCGGGAGATACGCAGTATTTT,CASSTGDAGDTQYF
TRBJ2-1,TRBV29-1,NA,NA,TGCAGCGTTGAAGATCTAGGTCGAACCTACAATGAGCAGTTCTTC,CSVEDLGRTYNEQFF
TRBJ2-7,TRBV2,NA,NA,TGTGCCAGCCGACAGGTCCCCCACGAGCAGTACTTC,CASRQVPHEQYF
TRBJ2-7,TRBV9,NA,TRBD1,TGTGCCAGCAGCGTAGCCGGGACAGTTTACGAGCAGTACTTC,CASSVAGTVYEQYF
TRBJ1-1,TRBV2,NA,TRBD1,TGTGCCAGCAGTGATAGCGCAACCAGGGGGGCTTTCTTT,CASSDSATRGAFF
TRBJ1-1,TRBV7-2,NA,NA,TGTGCCAGCAGCTTAAGTGGTAGCGGGGGACAGAACACTGAAGCTTTCTTT,CASSLSGSGGQNTEAFF